This T cell receptor beta chain appears in the sequencing data of a study of blood T cell repertoires in COVID-19. Overall study: From the United States, Italy and Spain came samples of acute and convalescent COVID-19. T cells, B-cell-depleted T cells, or PBMCs supplied cDNA or gDNA.

Libraries were prepared by immunoSEQ multiplex PCR; TCRdb keeps only in-frame clonotypes and omits some of them. The top ten hold about 2% of the sample, which has 300,000 or so clones, 90% to 95% seen once. The V end was cut by 1 base, the J end by 8 bases, with 11 bases between. The V gene's germline CDR1 is SNHLY and CDR2 FYNNEI. This CDR3 spans 13 amino acids. The sequence was collected from a woman under 40 with COVID-19, enrolled during active disease. Sequencing used peripheral blood. This chain connects TRBV2 to TRBJ1-1; D uncertain. In DNA, the CDR3 is TGTGCCAGCAGTGAAGTTGTTCCTGCGGAAGCTTTCTTT. This codes for CASSEVVPAEAFF. The complete variable domain, with remaining parts taken from reference TRBV2 and TRBJ1-1, reads EPEVTQTPSHQVTQMGQEVILRCVPISNHLYFYWYRQILGQKVEFLVSFYNNEISEKSEIFDDQFSVERPDGSNFTLKIRSTKLEDSAMYFCASSEVVPAEAFFGQGTRLTVV.